A selection of T cell receptor beta chains follows, all from one sample in a study of blood T cell repertoires in COVID-19. Assay used: immunoSEQ multiplex PCR; TCRdb lists only in-frame clones, some missing. Of over 100,000 clones listed, 75% to 90% were seen once; the top ten hold approximately 0.76%. Sequenced material: peripheral blood. The origin of the receptors is an older woman with acute or convalescent COVID-19. Each CDR3 is given with its conserved first and last residue. The D gene is left open where the match is weak. The size field is filled for only some rows; it gives once, few, many or a size class.

TRBV24-1	TRBJ2-1	-	-	CATSDEAKEQFF
TRBV5-1	TRBJ2-7	TRBD2	once	CASSPFVGTSNEQYF
TRBV7-3	TRBJ2-3	-	once	CASSLTGSLPGTDTQYF
TRBV5-6	TRBJ2-2	-	-	CASSQDGRGFYTGELFF
TRBV2	TRBJ2-2	TRBD2	-	CASSERASGSVGELFF
TRBV2	TRBJ1-4	-	-	CASKGANEKLFF
TRBV6-5	TRBJ2-1	-	-	CASSYSSRWWNEQFF
TRBV6-1	TRBJ1-2	-	-	CASSEASRTAIYGYTF
TRBV23-1	TRBJ2-2	-	-	CASSHSIDRATVLGTNTGELFF
TRBV18	TRBJ1-1	-	-	CASSPSSGVTMNTEAFF
TRBV6-5	TRBJ2-2	-	-	CATRSGANTGELFF
TRBV6-1	TRBJ2-7	TRBD2	-	CASSDGRHGGRFEQYF
TRBV19	TRBJ2-7	TRBD2	-	CASSIGLALNEQYF
TRBV5-1	TRBJ2-7	-	-	CASSLESSLGAYEQYF
TRBV11-2	TRBJ2-3	-	-	CASRRGRGSGKDTQYF
TRBV3-1/TRBV3-2	TRBJ1-5	TRBD1	-	CASSRGQINQPQHF